This entry lists 20 T cell receptor beta chains sequenced from one sample in a study of control samples from healthy donors and cancer patients. Sequencing was performed with immunoSEQ multiplex PCR; in TCRdb, only in-frame clones are kept and a portion is missing. The data show roughly 88,000 clones, roughly 91% seen once. Sequencing used blood. The origin of the receptors is a man aged 50-60 years in good health.

V and J are TRBV18 and TRBJ1-2, with D possibly being TRBD1 (6 bases). The CDR3 is 15 amino acids. Germline CDR1 and CDR2: KGHSH and LQKENI. The V and J ends lost 3 bases and 7 bases respectively, with 18 bases between them. The CDR3 DNA reads as TGTGCCAGCTCACCGGTCGAAAAGGGGGGTCGTGGCTACACCTTC. Translated, it gives CASSPVEKGGRGYTF.

CDR3 DNA sequence: TGTGCCAGCTCCGGGAGCGAGCGGGGGGCCCCTGGGGCTTCCTACAATGAGCAGTTCTTC. Translating gives CASSGSERGAPGASYNEQFF. V and J are TRBV14 and TRBJ2-1; 9 bases are a match to TRBD2. The CDR3 length is 20 residues. CDR1 is SGHDN, CDR2 FVKESK, per germline. Unmatched junction bases numbered 21, after V lost 8 bases and J lost 1 base. Full variable domain (remainder filled in from reference TRBV14 and TRBJ2-1): EAGVTQFPSHSVIEKGQTVTLRCDPISGHDNLYWYRRVMGKEIKFLLHFVKESKQDESGMPNNRFLAERTGGTYSTLKVQPAELEDSGVYFCASSGSERGAPGASYNEQFFGPGTRLTVL.

The genes are TRBV9 and TRBJ1-4; the D is unclear. This CDR3 contains 15 residues. Trimming took 3 bases from V and 0 from J, leaving 9 bases between them. Germline CDR1 is SGDLS and CDR2 is YYNGEE. CDR3 amino acids: CASSGSTPTNEKLFF. The CDR3 DNA reads TGTGCCAGCAGCGGATCGACTCCAACTAATGAAAAACTGTTTTTT.

The chain joins TRBV6-6 to TRBJ1-4; D is undetermined. V was trimmed by 2 bases and J by 8 bases, leaving 6 bases between them. This CDR3 is 12 amino acids long. In germline, CDR1 is MNHNY, CDR2 SVGAGI (reference sequence). CDR3 DNA sequence: TGTGCCAGCAGTTACCTTGACGAAAAACTGTTTTTT. Amino acid sequence: CASSYLDEKLFF.

This chain links TRBV4-2 with TRBJ2-3, with D possibly being TRBD2 (5 bases). CDR3 length equals 16 residues. Germline lookup yields CDR1 LGHNA and CDR2 YNFKEQ. Trimming cost V 5 bases and J 3 bases, with 18 bases left between them. CDR3 DNA: TGTGCCAGCAGCAAACAACTAGTTTCAGGTACAGATACGCAGTATTTT. It yields the protein CASSKQLVSGTDTQYF.

This chain links TRBV6-5 with TRBJ2-5, with 10 nucleotides matching TRBD1. The CDR3 contains 15 residues. Germline loops: CDR1 MNHEY, CDR2 SVGAGI. V lost 4 bases and J lost 2; bases outside the gene matches: 4. This CDR3 is CASSSPGQGQETQYF. In nucleotides, the CDR3 is TGTGCCAGCAGTTCGCCGGGACAGGGGCAAGAGACCCAGTACTTC.

The chain links TRBV6-4 to TRBJ1-4; D is undetermined. Germline CDR1 MRHNA, CDR2 SNTAGT. Between the trimmed V and J ends, which lost 2 bases and 8 bases, there was a span of 9 bases. This CDR3 is 13 amino acids long. In DNA form, the CDR3 reads TGTGCCAGCAGTGACCAAACCGGGGAAAAACTGTTTTTT. Translated, it gives CASSDQTGEKLFF.

This chain joins TRBV3-1 (or the pseudogene TRBV3-2) and TRBJ2-5, with a weak D call TRBD2 (5 bases). Germline V gives CDR1 LGHDT, CDR2 YNNKEL (reference sequence). The CDR3 consists of 13 residues. V lost 4 bases to trimming and J lost 4 bases, with 10 bases between them. This chain's CDR3 is CASSRNGRETQYF. DNA of the CDR3: TGTGCCAGCAGCCGCAATGGGAGAGAGACCCAGTACTTC.

The rearrangement links TRBV7-8 to TRBJ1-2; possibly TRBD1 for D (6 bases). This CDR3 region has 13 residues. The ends were cut back, 5 bases at V and 5 bases at J, with 12 bases in the middle. CDR1 SGHVS and CDR2 FQNEAQ come from the germline V gene. The chain's CDR3 is CASSPGEGYGYTF. CDR3 sequence (DNA): TGTGCCAGCAGCCCAGGGGAAGGGTATGGCTACACCTTC.

This rearrangement joins TRBV19 to TRBJ1-2; D unresolved. Germline assignment: CDR1 LNHDA and CDR2 SQIVND (reference sequence). Trimming removed 10 bases at V and 7 bases at J, with 16 bases between. The CDR3 contains 12 residues. The chain's CDR3 is CATQGNRGGYTF. CDR3 nucleotides: TGTGCCACCCAAGGAAACCGAGGTGGCTACACCTTC.

The chain recombines TRBV19 with TRBJ2-1; no clear D gene. The V end lost 5 bases, the J end lost 6 bases, and 8 bases lay between the germline ends. This CDR3 comprises 12 residues. Germline V gene lookup returns CDR1 LNHDA and CDR2 SQIVND (reference sequence). CDR3 amino acids: CASSYKGNEQFF. In nucleotides, the CDR3 is TGTGCCAGTAGTTACAAAGGCAATGAGCAGTTCTTC. Looking up the rest from reference TRBV19 and TRBJ2-1 gives the full variable domain: DGGITQSPKYLFRKEGQNVTLSCEQNLNHDAMYWYRQDPGQGLRLIYYSQIVNDFQKGDIAEGYSVSREKKESFPLTVTSAQKNPTAFYLCASSYKGNEQFFGPGTRLTVL.

The genes are TRBV4-3 and TRBJ2-7; TRBD2 might be the D (6 bases). V lost 8 bases to trimming and J lost 3 bases, with 20 bases between them. CDR1 is LGHNA and CDR2 is YSLEER in the germline V gene. The CDR3 sequence is 15 residues long. The CDR3 bases are TGCGCCAGCTCCCTGGCGCGGGGTCTTGACTACGAGCAGTACTTC. Translating gives CASSLARGLDYEQYF.

The chain is built from TRBV6-6 and TRBJ1-4, with D unresolved. The CDR3 has 12 residues. Trimming removed 6 bases at V and 12 bases at J, with 14 bases between. The germline CDR1 and CDR2 sequences are MNHNY and SVGAGI (reference sequence). The CDR3 nucleotides read TGTGCCAGCAGAATCCCCGGACGGGAACTGTTTTTT. Protein product: CASRIPGRELFF.

The chain is built from TRBV19 and TRBJ1-2; D gene ambiguous. The V gene lost 5 bases and the J gene lost 1 base, with 5 bases spanning the gap. The CDR3 is 12 residues long. Germline V gene data show CDR1 as LNHDA and CDR2 as SQIVND (reference sequence). The DNA for the CDR3 is TGTGCCAGTAGTCCGGATAACTATGGCTACACCTTC. Translating it yields CASSPDNYGYTF.

The chain uses TRBV5-1 and TRBJ1-4; D is perhaps TRBD1 (5 bases). Looked up from germline, CDR1 is SGHRS and CDR2 is YFSETQ. With 7 bases removed from V and 10 bases from J, the gap between germline ends came to 20 bases. The CDR3 has 14 amino acids. Written as DNA, the CDR3 is TGCGCCAGCTCGGAAAGACAGACCGGATCAAAACTGTTTTTT. This codes for CASSERQTGSKLFF.

This clone showed up just a few times. The genes are TRBV5-1 and TRBJ1-6; 8 bases align to TRBD1. V was clipped by 0 bases and J by 7 bases; unmatched bases: 6. The CDR3 has 16 amino acids. Germline-derived CDR1 and CDR2 are SGHRS and YFSETQ. CDR3 amino acids: CASSLGGTGQNSPLHF. The CDR3 DNA follows: TGCGCCAGCAGCTTGGGGGGGACAGGTCAAAATTCACCCCTCCACTTT.

Written as DNA, the CDR3 is TGCGCCAGCAGCTTTGGGGATGGCTACACCTTC. Residues: CASSFGDGYTF. The chain uses TRBV5-1 and TRBJ1-2, with unresolved D. From germline, CDR1 is SGHRS and CDR2 YFSETQ. This CDR3 has 11 residues. V lost 2 bases and J 6 bases, leaving 5 bases between the germline ends.

The chain combines TRBV19 with TRBJ1-2; 9 bases fit TRBD1. The junction had 4 bases not matched to a gene; V was cut back by 9 bases and J by 5 bases. The length of the CDR3 is 12 residues. Germline loops: CDR1 LNHDA, CDR2 SQIVND (reference sequence). The CDR3 reads CASRDRVYGYTF. The CDR3 DNA is TGTGCCAGCCGGGACAGGGTTTATGGCTACACCTTC.

The V gene is TRBV14, the J gene TRBJ1-4; D might be TRBD1 (5 bases). The CDR3 is 15 amino acids. CDR1 and CDR2 from the germline V gene are SGHDN and FVKESK. Trimming shortened V by 2 bases and J by 8 bases, and 15 bases separated the two germline ends. In nucleotides, the CDR3 is TGTGCCAGCAGCCAATCCGGGACGCCGACGGAAAAACTGTTTTTT. Translation gives CASSQSGTPTEKLFF.

V is TRBV19 and J is TRBJ1-2; 9 positions agree with TRBD1. The junction had 0 bases not matched to a gene; V was cut back by 5 bases and J by 5 bases. The CDR3 sequence is 12 residues long. The germline CDR1 and CDR2 sequences are LNHDA and SQIVND (reference sequence). CDR3 residues: CASSGQGYGYTF. In DNA form, the CDR3 reads TGTGCCAGTAGTGGACAGGGGTATGGCTACACCTTC.